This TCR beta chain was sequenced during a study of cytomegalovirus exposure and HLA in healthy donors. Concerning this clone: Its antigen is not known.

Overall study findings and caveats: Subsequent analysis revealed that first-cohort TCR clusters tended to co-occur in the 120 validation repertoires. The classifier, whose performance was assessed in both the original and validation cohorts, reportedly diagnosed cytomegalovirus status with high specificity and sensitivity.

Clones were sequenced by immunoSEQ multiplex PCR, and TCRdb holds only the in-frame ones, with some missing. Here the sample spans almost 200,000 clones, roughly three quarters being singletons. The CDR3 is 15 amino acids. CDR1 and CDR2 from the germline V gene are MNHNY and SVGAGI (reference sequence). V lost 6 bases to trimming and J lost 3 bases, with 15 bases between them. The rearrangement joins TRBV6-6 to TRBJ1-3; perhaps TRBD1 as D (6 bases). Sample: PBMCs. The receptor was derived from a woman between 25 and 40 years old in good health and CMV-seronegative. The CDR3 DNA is TGTGCCAGCAGCCCGCCCACAGGGATTGGAAACACCATATATTTT. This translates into CASSPPTGIGNTIYF.